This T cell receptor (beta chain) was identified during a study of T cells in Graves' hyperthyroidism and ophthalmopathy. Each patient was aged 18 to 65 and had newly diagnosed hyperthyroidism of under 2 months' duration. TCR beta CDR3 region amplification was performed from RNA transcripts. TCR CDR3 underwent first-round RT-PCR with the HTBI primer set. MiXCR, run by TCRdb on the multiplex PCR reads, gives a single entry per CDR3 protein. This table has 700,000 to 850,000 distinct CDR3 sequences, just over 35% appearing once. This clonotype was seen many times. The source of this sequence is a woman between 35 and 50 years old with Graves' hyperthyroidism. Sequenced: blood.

The CDR3 region is CASQRDSGNTIYF. CDR3 sequence (DNA): TGTGCCAGCCAGAGGGATTCTGGAAACACCATATATTTT. The chain recombines TRBV6-5 with TRBJ1-3; D is unresolved. From germline, CDR1 is MNHEY and CDR2 SVGAGI. The germline V and J ends were trimmed by 8 bases and 1 base, with 9 bases remaining between them. The CDR3 loop spans 13 amino acids.